This T cell receptor (beta chain) was sequenced for a study of prognosis after radiotherapy for stage I lung cancer. For the study at large: Enrollment began in the first half of 2018 and ended in 2019; the enrolled patients had stage I non-small cell lung cancer. Median age was 74.5 years (about 53 to 85) among over 10 men and about six women. Study observations and caveats: In patients with versus without metastases, TRBV and TRBJ gene usage reportedly differed. Unique TCR clone counts dropped after stereotactic body radiation therapy, from a median of around 10,000 to 6,900.

Template was genomic DNA; TCR beta CDR3 amplified in two multiplex PCR rounds. Gene-specific TRBV and TRBJ primers were used in PCR round one. MiXCR, applied by TCRdb to the multiplex PCR reads, yields one record per CDR3 protein. This repertoire shows roughly 30,000 distinct CDR3 sequences, 25% to 40% found once; its top ten account for about 25%. On this clonotype: Its antigen is unknown.

V lost 2 bases and J lost 8, with 18 bases in between. There are 15 residues in the CDR3. CDR1 and CDR2 from the germline V gene are SGHNT and YENEEA. The sequenced sample was PBMCs, obtained before or after stereotactic body radiation therapy (not recorded which). This TCR was recovered from a donor at least 50 years old with non-small cell lung cancer. The chain couples TRBV11-3 to TRBJ1-2; D not resolved. The CDR3 sequence: CASSLIGGTDGGYTF. DNA for the CDR3: TGTGCCAGCAGCTTAATCGGCGGTACTGACGGGGGCTACACCTTC.